Listed below are T cell receptor beta chains from one sample, sequenced in a study of shared clonotypes between healthy human individuals. Profiled with immunoSEQ multiplex PCR; TCRdb holds only in-frame clones, not every one. The data contain approximately 2.4 million clones, 95% of them singletons. Specimen: naive CD4+ T cells sorted from blood. Receptors originate from a man aged 18 to 30 in good health. The CDR3 runs from the conserved cysteine through the conserved F or W. D genes are given only for firm matches. Only some rows state a clone size, as once, few, many or a class for expanded clones.

d_gene	v_gene	j_gene	abundance	CDR3aa	CDR3nt
-	TRBV10-3	TRBJ1-2	-	CAISVDPGYGYTF	TGTGCCATCAGTGTGGACCCAGGGTATGGCTACACCTTC
-	TRBV2	TRBJ2-7	-	CASSSSTGEQYF	TGTGCCAGCAGTTCCTCTACGGGAGAGCAGTACTTC
-	TRBV7-8	TRBJ1-1	-	CASFPPGTNTEAFF	TGTGCCAGCTTCCCGCCCGGGACGAACACTGAAGCTTTCTTT
TRBD2	TRBV11-2	TRBJ2-3	-	CASSLGLAGGTDTQYF	TGTGCCAGCAGCTTAGGACTAGCGGGAGGGACAGATACGCAGTATTTT
-	TRBV14	TRBJ1-1	few	CASSPSMNTEAFF	TGTGCCAGCAGCCCCTCGATGAACACTGAAGCTTTCTTT
TRBD2	TRBV6-5	TRBJ2-5	once	CASTPTSLETQYF	TGTGCCAGCACCCCGACTAGCCTGGAGACCCAGTACTTC
-	TRBV2	TRBJ1-5	-	CASTGHNLSNQPQHF	TGTGCCAGCACGGGGCACAACCTTAGCAATCAGCCCCAGCATTTT
-	TRBV9	TRBJ2-5	-	CASSVGLAVGQETQYF	TGTGCCAGCAGCGTAGGACTTGCTGTAGGGCAAGAGACCCAGTACTTC
-	TRBV30	TRBJ1-4	-	CAWSASPREKLFF	TGTGCCTGGAGTGCCTCTCCCCGTGAAAAACTGTTTTTT
-	TRBV18	TRBJ2-5	-	CASSPLGRGETQYF	TGTGCCAGCTCCCCCCTCGGGAGAGGAGAGACCCAGTACTTC
TRBD1	TRBV9	TRBJ2-2	once	CASSARQRTGGVTGELFF	TGTGCCAGCAGCGCCAGACAGCGGACAGGTGGGGTCACCGGGGAGCTGTTTTTT
-	TRBV28	TRBJ2-7	few	CASSLLALRNEQYF	TGTGCCAGCAGTTTACTAGCCCTACGGAACGAGCAGTACTTC
TRBD2	TRBV5-1	TRBJ2-2	-	CASRSGVSGELFF	TGCGCCAGCAGGAGCGGGGTATCCGGGGAGCTGTTTTTT
-	TRBV18	TRBJ1-1	-	CASSPVVQANTEAFF	TGTGCCAGCTCACCAGTAGTACAGGCGAACACTGAAGCTTTCTTT
-	TRBV5-1	TRBJ2-5	-	CASSLPDIQETQYF	TGCGCCAGCAGCTTGCCAGACATACAAGAGACCCAGTACTTC
-	TRBV5-1	TRBJ2-7	-	CASSLGGEQYF	TGCGCCAGCAGCTTGGGGGGTGAGCAGTACTTC
-	TRBV19	TRBJ1-5	-	CASRSSGSVGNQPQHF	TGTGCCAGTAGGAGCTCGGGTAGTGTAGGCAATCAGCCCCAGCATTTT
-	TRBV10-3	TRBJ2-3	-	CATSSSTDTQYF	TGTGCCACCTCCTCAAGCACAGATACGCAGTATTTT
-	TRBV7-2	TRBJ2-6	once	CASSSPMTGTTGANVLTF	TGTGCCAGCAGCTCGCCGATGACAGGGACTACTGGGGCCAACGTCCTGACTTTC
TRBD2	TRBV7-2	TRBJ2-7	-	CASSQDAGGAYEQYF	TGTGCCAGCAGCCAAGATGCGGGGGGGGCATACGAGCAGTACTTC
TRBD2	TRBV11-2	TRBJ2-7	-	CASSHLAGGLWSEQYF	TGTGCCAGCAGCCATCTAGCGGGAGGTCTCTGGTCCGAGCAGTACTTC
-	TRBV19	TRBJ1-5	-	CASSQSGINQPQHF	TGTGCCAGTAGCCAAAGCGGAATCAATCAGCCCCAGCATTTT
-	TRBV18	TRBJ1-5	few	CASSPGTEQPQHF	TGTGCCAGCTCCCCAGGGACGGAACAGCCCCAGCATTTT
TRBD2	TRBV7-9	TRBJ2-1	-	CASSPSGGAYNEQFF	TGTGCCAGCAGCCCCAGCGGGGGGGCCTACAATGAGCAGTTCTTC
TRBD1	TRBV11-3	TRBJ2-1	-	CASSLDRGTANEQFF	TGTGCCAGCAGCTTGGACAGGGGGACGGCCAATGAGCAGTTCTTC
-	TRBV18	TRBJ1-3	-	CSSSPRAVSQNSGNTIYF	TGTTCCAGCTCACCACGGGCGGTTAGTCAGAACTCTGGAAACACCATATATTTT
-	TRBV7-9	TRBJ1-1	-	CASSPGTGTNTEAFF	TGTGCCAGCAGCCCCGGGACGGGAACCAACACTGAAGCTTTCTTT
-	TRBV1	TRBJ2-1	-	CTSSDRVADGEGYEQFF	TGCACCAGCAGCGACCGAGTAGCGGACGGAGAGGGGTATGAGCAGTTCTTC
TRBD1	TRBV7-9	TRBJ1-3	-	CASSSDRPTGNTIYF	TGTGCCAGCAGCTCGGACAGGCCCACTGGAAACACCATATATTTT
-	TRBV30	TRBJ2-2	-	CAWSEAITGELFF	TGTGCCTGGAGCGAAGCTATCACCGGGGAGCTGTTTTTT
TRBD2	TRBV10-3	TRBJ2-1	-	CAISGGTSGYNEQFF	TGTGCCATCAGTGGCGGGACTAGCGGGTACAATGAGCAGTTCTTC
-	TRBV7-2	TRBJ2-3	-	CASSLAPGGIRDTQYF	TGTGCCAGCAGCTTAGCTCCCGGCGGGATTCGGGATACGCAGTATTTT
-	TRBV11-1	TRBJ2-7	-	CASSPREKGLVEQYF	TGTGCCAGCAGCCCTAGGGAGAAGGGTTTGGTCGAGCAGTACTTC
TRBD1	TRBV7-9	TRBJ2-3	once	CASSLRLQGSDTQYF	TGTGCCAGCAGCTTACGCCTACAGGGGTCAGATACGCAGTATTTT
-	TRBV5-5	TRBJ2-7	-	CASSLANGSPYEQYF	TGTGCCAGCAGCTTGGCCAACGGGAGCCCCTACGAGCAGTACTTC
TRBD1	TRBV7-9	TRBJ1-3	-	CASSSSAGTGYGNTIYF	TGTGCCAGCAGCTCTTCGGCCGGGACAGGGTACGGAAACACCATATATTTT
-	TRBV9	TRBJ2-7	-	CASSVTGTVVASSYEQYF	TGTGCCAGCAGCGTAACAGGGACCGTCGTAGCGAGCTCCTACGAGCAGTACTTC
-	TRBV4-1	TRBJ2-1	once	CASSQGTSYNEQFF	TGCGCCAGCAGCCAGGGGACGTCCTACAATGAGCAGTTCTTC
-	TRBV7-2	TRBJ1-1	-	CASSLEPVMNTEAFF	TGTGCCAGCAGCTTAGAACCAGTAATGAACACTGAAGCTTTCTTT
-	TRBV6-4	TRBJ2-3	-	CASSVPCCTDTQYF	TGTGCCAGCAGTGTTCCCTGTTGCACAGATACGCAGTATTTT
-	TRBV5-4	TRBJ2-7	once	CASSPGGASRIYEQYF	TGTGCCAGCAGCCCTGGGGGGGCTAGCCGAATCTACGAGCAGTACTTC
-	TRBV11-2	TRBJ1-1	once	CASSPEGGRAFF	TGTGCCAGCAGCCCCGAGGGCGGGAGGGCTTTCTTT
-	TRBV4-1	TRBJ1-2	-	CATLGLAGYGYTF	TGCGCCACCCTAGGCCTCGCGGGGTATGGCTACACCTTC
-	TRBV6-1	TRBJ1-6	once	CASSSRPSPLHF	TGTGCCAGCAGTTCCAGGCCCTCACCCCTCCACTTT
-	TRBV18	TRBJ1-1	-	CASSISLEPNTEAFF	TGTGCCAGCTCAATCTCACTGGAACCGAACACTGAAGCTTTCTTT
TRBD1	TRBV5-6	TRBJ2-1	-	CASSTTGSSYNEQFF	TGTGCCAGCAGTACGACAGGGAGCTCCTACAATGAGCAGTTCTTC
TRBD2	TRBV28	TRBJ2-5	-	CASSTSGAGETQYF	TGTGCCAGCAGTACCAGCGGGGCGGGGGAGACCCAGTACTTC
-	TRBV6-1	TRBJ1-2	-	CASRSRQDNGYTF	TGTGCCAGCAGGAGCAGGCAAGACAATGGCTACACCTTC
-	TRBV7-2	TRBJ1-2	-	CASTLGAFYGYTF	TGTGCCAGTACCCTGGGGGCTTTCTATGGCTACACCTTC
-	TRBV30	TRBJ1-3	-	CAWSLPGNTIYF	TGTGCCTGGAGTCTCCCTGGAAACACCATATATTTT
-	TRBV5-1	TRBJ1-1	-	CASSLLGNTEAFF	TGCGCCAGCAGCTTGCTAGGGAACACTGAAGCTTTCTTT
-	TRBV7-2	TRBJ1-3	-	CASSPRGQAGNTIYF	TGTGCCAGCAGCCCCCGCGGGCAAGCCGGAAACACCATATATTTT
-	TRBV20-1	TRBJ1-2	-	CSASRDGYTF	TGCAGTGCATCAAGGGATGGCTACACCTTC
TRBD1	TRBV4-1	TRBJ1-6	-	CASSQVGTGGKNSPLHF	TGCGCCAGCAGCCAAGTGGGGACAGGGGGTAAAAATTCACCCCTCCACTTT
-	TRBV25-1	TRBJ1-5	-	CANGPPSSNQPQHF	TGTGCCAACGGACCTCCTTCGAGCAATCAGCCCCAGCATTTT
TRBD2	TRBV30	TRBJ2-7	-	CACVGGGSYEQYF	TGTGCCTGCGTGGGCGGGGGATCCTACGAGCAGTACTTC